This TCR beta chain was identified in a study of control samples from healthy donors and cancer patients. V lost 1 base to trimming and J lost 5 bases, with 11 bases between them. The CDR3 is made up of 14 amino acids. CDR1 and CDR2 from the germline V gene are MDHEN and SYDVKM. Assay used: immunoSEQ multiplex PCR; TCRdb lists only in-frame clones, some missing. The sample shows around 75,000 clones, approximately 92% of them seen only once. The chain carries TRBV28 and TRBJ2-5; no definite D call. The source material was blood. This TCR was recovered from a woman aged 55-69 years in good health. The DNA for the CDR3 is TGTGCCAGCAGTTTATCCCTGATTGGGGAGACCCAGTACTTC. It codes for CASSLSLIGETQYF.